This T cell receptor (beta chain) stems from a study of response to subunit inactivated influenza vaccine. Study-level points and caveats: Few new T cells, the authors suggested, are recruited by each seasonal influenza vaccination.

One entry per CDR3 protein results from TCRdb running MiXCR on the RT-PCR reads. The table lists 650,000 to 700,000 distinct CDR3 sequences, around 16% of them singletons, with more than 9% in the top ten. As regards this clonotype: Its antigen is undetermined.

This CDR3 region has 14 residues. Germline V gives CDR1 LNHNV, CDR2 YYDKDF (reference sequence). Trimming pared 3 bases from V and 8 bases from J, leaving 16 bases between. The V and J genes are TRBV15 and TRBJ1-2; D is perhaps TRBD1 (5 bases). The sequencing here drew on PBMCs from blood, taken about 11 days after vaccination. This receptor was obtained from a man in his forties or fifties who received an inactivated influenza vaccine. This CDR3 reads CATSSRDRAVGYTF. The CDR3 coding sequence is TGTGCCACCAGCAGCCGGGACCGGGCTGTCGGCTACACCTTC.